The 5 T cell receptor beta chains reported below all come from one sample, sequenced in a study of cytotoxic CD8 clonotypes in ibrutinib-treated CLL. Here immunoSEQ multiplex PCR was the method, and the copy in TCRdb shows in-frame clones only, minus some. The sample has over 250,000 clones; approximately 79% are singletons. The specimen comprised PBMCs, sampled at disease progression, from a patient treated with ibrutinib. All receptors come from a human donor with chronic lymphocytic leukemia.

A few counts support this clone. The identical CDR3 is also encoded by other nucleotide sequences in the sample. The CDR3 nucleotides read TGCGCCAGCAGCTTGGTGGGTGACTATGGCTACACCTTC. Translated: CASSLVGDYGYTF. This chain joins TRBV5-1 and TRBJ1-2; no reliable D call. CDR1 and CDR2 (germline): SGHRS, YFSETQ. CDR3 length equals 13 residues. Trimming cost V 0 bases and J 3 bases, with 6 bases left between them.

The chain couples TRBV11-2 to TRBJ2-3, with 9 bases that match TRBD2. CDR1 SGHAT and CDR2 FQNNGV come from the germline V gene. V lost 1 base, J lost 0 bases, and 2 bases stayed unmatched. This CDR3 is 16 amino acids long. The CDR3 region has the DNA TGTGCCAGCAGCTTAGGGCTAGCGGGGAGCACAGATACGCAGTATTTT. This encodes CASSLGLAGSTDTQYF.

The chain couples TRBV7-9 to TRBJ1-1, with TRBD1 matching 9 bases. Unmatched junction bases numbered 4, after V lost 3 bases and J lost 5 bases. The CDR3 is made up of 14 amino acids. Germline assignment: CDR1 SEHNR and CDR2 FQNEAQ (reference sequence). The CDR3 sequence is CASSFGQGNTEAFF. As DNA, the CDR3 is TGTGCCAGCAGCTTTGGACAGGGGAATACTGAAGCTTTCTTT. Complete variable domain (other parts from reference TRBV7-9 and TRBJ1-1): DTGVSQNPRHKITKRGQNVTFRCDPISEHNRLYWYRQTLGQGPEFLTYFQNEAQLEKSRLLSDRFSAERPKGSFSTLEIQRTEQGDSAMYLCASSFGQGNTEAFFGQGTRLTVV.

The chain's CDR3 is CASSLLAGGDEQFF. DNA for the CDR3: TGTGCCAGCAGCCTATTAGCGGGAGGCGATGAGCAGTTCTTC. This sequence joins TRBV7-2 and TRBJ2-1, with 10 positions matching TRBD2. The CDR3 has 14 residues. Germline CDR1 reads SGHTA; CDR2 reads FQGNSA. The trim removed 5 bases at V and 8 bases at J, leaving 6 bases unmatched.

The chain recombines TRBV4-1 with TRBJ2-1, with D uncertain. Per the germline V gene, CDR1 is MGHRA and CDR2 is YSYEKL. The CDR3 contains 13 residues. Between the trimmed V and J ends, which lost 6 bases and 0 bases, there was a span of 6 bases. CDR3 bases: TGCGCCAGCAGGGGTAGCTCCTACAATGAGCAGTTCTTC. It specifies CASRGSSYNEQFF.